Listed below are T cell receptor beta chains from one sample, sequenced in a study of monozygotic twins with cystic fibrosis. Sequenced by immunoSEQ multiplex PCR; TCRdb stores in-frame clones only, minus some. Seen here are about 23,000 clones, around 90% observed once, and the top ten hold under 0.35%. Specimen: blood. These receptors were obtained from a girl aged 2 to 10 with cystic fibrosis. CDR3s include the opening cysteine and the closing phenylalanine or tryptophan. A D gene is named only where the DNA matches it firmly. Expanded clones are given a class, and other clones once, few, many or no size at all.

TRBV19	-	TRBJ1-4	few	TGTGCCAGTGCCGCAGGGGCGTCAAATGAAAAACTGTTTTTT	CASAAGASNEKLFF
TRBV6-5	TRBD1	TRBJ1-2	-	TGTGCCAGCAGTTACGCCCAGGGGGCTGGCTATGGCTACACCTTC	CASSYAQGAGYGYTF
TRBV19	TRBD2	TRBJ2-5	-	TGTGCCAGTAGTCTTCGACTAGCGGGGCGTGGAGAGACCCAGTACTTC	CASSLRLAGRGETQYF
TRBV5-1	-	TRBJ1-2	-	TGCGCCAGCAGCTTGAATTGGTGGTATGGCTACACCTTC	CASSLNWWYGYTF
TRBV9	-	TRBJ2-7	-	TGTGCCAGCAGCGTAGAGGCGGAGTCCTACGAGCAGTACTTC	CASSVEAESYEQYF
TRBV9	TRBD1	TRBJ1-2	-	TGTGCCAGCAGCGTAGGGGGGACAGACGGAACTAACTATGGCTACACCTTC	CASSVGGTDGTNYGYTF
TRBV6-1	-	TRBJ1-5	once	TGTGCCAGCAGTGAAGCGCTTCGGCCCGGTCCCCTCAATCAGCCCCAGCATTTT	CASSEALRPGPLNQPQHF
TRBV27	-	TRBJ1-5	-	TGTGCCAGCAGTCTAAGTTACAATCAGCCCCAGCATTTT	CASSLSYNQPQHF
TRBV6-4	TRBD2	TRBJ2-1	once	TGTGCCAGCAGCGATAGCGGGGGGGCTCACAATGAGCAGTTCTTC	CASSDSGGAHNEQFF
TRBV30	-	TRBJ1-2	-	TGTGCCTGCGATCCGGGCCCCCGTTTTTATGGCTACACCTTC	CACDPGPRFYGYTF
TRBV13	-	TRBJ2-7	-	TGTGCCAGCAGTCGGACGGCGACCTACGAGCAGTACTTC	CASSRTATYEQYF
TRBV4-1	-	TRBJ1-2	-	TGCGCCAGCAGCCAAGGTGTCGACAACAACTATGGCTACACCTTC	CASSQGVDNNYGYTF
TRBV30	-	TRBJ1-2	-	TGTGCCGGCAACATCGGGGCCACCTCAAACTATGGCTACACCTTC	CAGNIGATSNYGYTF
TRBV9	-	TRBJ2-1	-	TGTGCCAGCAGCGTGAGCTTTACCTACAATGAGCAGTTCTTC	CASSVSFTYNEQFF
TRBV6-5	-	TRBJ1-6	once	TGTGCCAGCACCCCCGGCACCTATAATTCACCCCTCCACTTT	CASTPGTYNSPLHF
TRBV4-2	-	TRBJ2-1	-	TGTGCCAGCAGCCAAGATAGGGCGGGTGCCTCCTACAATGAGCAGTTCTTC	CASSQDRAGASYNEQFF
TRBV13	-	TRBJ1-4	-	TGTGCCAGCAGCCAACACAGGGTGACTAATGAAAAACTGTTTTTT	CASSQHRVTNEKLFF
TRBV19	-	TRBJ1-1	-	TGTGCCAGTATCAGGGAGGGAAGGGGGACTGAAGCTTTCTTT	CASIREGRGTEAFF
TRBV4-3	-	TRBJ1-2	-	TGCGCCAGCAGCCAAGACAGGGATGCTTGGGGCTACACCTTC	CASSQDRDAWGYTF
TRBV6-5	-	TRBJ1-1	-	TGTGCCAGCAGTTACAGTGGTCTCGGTGAAGCTTTCTTT	CASSYSGLGEAFF
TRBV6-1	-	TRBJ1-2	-	TGTGCCAGTCATGGCTACACCTTC	CASHGYTF
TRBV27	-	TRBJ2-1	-	TGTGCCAGCAGCCGGCTCCTAGGGCTCTACAATGAGCAGTTCTTC	CASSRLLGLYNEQFF